Listed below are T cell receptor beta chains from one sample, sequenced in a study of T cells in tuberculosis. Assay: immunoSEQ multiplex PCR; the TCRdb copy retains only in-frame clones and omits some. The sample consists of about 59,000 clones, about 86% of them appearing once. Sequencing used CD1b-GMM tetramer-negative cells sorted from PBMCs. The receptors shown here come from an adult woman with latent tuberculosis. Each CDR3 is given with its conserved first and last residue. D genes are given only for firm matches. Clone size appears in some rows only: once, few, many, or a class for an expanded clone.

J gene,clone size,D gene,V gene,CDR3 protein,CDR3 DNA
TRBJ2-2,-,TRBD1,TRBV6-6,CASSYSTGYGELFF,TGTGCCAGCAGTTACTCGACAGGGTACGGGGAGCTGTTTTTT
TRBJ1-3,-,TRBD1,TRBV19,CASSRTGGGNTIYF,TGTGCCAGTAGTAGGACAGGGGGCGGAAACACCATATATTTT
TRBJ2-1,-,TRBD2,TRBV28,CASSLFAAGTHNEQFF,TGTGCCAGCAGTTTATTCGCAGCGGGAACTCACAATGAGCAGTTCTTC
TRBJ1-1,few,-,TRBV11-3,CASSSPRVAEAFF,TGTGCCAGCAGCTCACCTCGGGTCGCTGAAGCTTTCTTT
TRBJ2-5,-,-,TRBV11-2,CASSLGQGPQETQYF,TGTGCCAGCAGCTTAGGTCAGGGGCCACAAGAGACCCAGTACTTC
TRBJ2-2,-,TRBD2,TRBV19,CASSLIGGALTGELFF,TGTGCCAGTAGTTTAATCGGGGGGGCGCTCACCGGGGAGCTGTTTTTT
TRBJ2-2,-,-,TRBV18,CASSPASGNTGELFF,TGTGCCAGCTCACCGGCGTCAGGGAACACCGGGGAGCTGTTTTTT
TRBJ1-1,few,TRBD1,TRBV7-8,CASSLERDRQNTEAFF,TGTGCCAGCAGCCTGGAAAGGGACAGGCAAAACACTGAAGCTTTCTTT
TRBJ1-1,-,-,TRBV23-1,CASSQFVKDLSGAFF,TGCGCCAGCAGTCAATTCGTAAAGGACCTATCGGGGGCTTTCTTT
TRBJ2-7,-,TRBD2,TRBV4-1,CASSQLAGVKYEQYF,TGCGCCAGCAGCCAACTAGCGGGAGTCAAGTACGAGCAGTACTTC
TRBJ1-4,-,-,TRBV7-9,CASSRDSMATNEKLFF,TGTGCCAGCAGTCGGGACTCCATGGCAACTAATGAAAAACTGTTTTTT
TRBJ2-3,-,-,TRBV5-1,CASRNEQRATDTQYF,TGCGCCAGCAGAAATGAGCAGAGGGCCACAGATACGCAGTATTTT
TRBJ1-2,-,-,TRBV5-4,CASSLVGGGYTF,TGTGCCAGCAGCTTGGTGGGGGGGGGCTACACCTTC
TRBJ1-4,-,TRBD1,TRBV28,CASSSPGQGREKLFF,TGTGCCAGCAGCTCCCCGGGACAGGGCAGAGAAAAACTGTTTTTT
TRBJ2-7,-,-,TRBV9,CASSIQDSSSYEQYF,TGTGCCAGCAGCATCCAGGACAGTTCGTCCTACGAGCAGTACTTC
TRBJ2-5,-,TRBD1,TRBV10-3,CAIRSGTGSFETQYF,TGTGCCATCAGGTCCGGGACAGGGAGTTTCGAGACCCAGTACTTC
TRBJ1-1,-,-,TRBV6-6,CASSYSGAKVPEAFF,TGTGCCAGCAGCTACTCGGGGGCGAAGGTCCCTGAAGCTTTCTTT
TRBJ2-2,-,TRBD2,TRBV5-5,CASSLSWREKSTGELFF,TGTGCCAGCAGCTTGAGTTGGCGGGAGAAGAGCACCGGGGAGCTGTTTTTT
TRBJ1-5,-,-,TRBV7-8,CASSLVGQGGQPQHF,TGTGCCAGCAGCTTAGTGGGTCAGGGTGGTCAGCCCCAGCATTTT
TRBJ2-1,-,-,TRBV19,CASSIRQGNYNEQFF,TGTGCCAGTAGTATTAGGCAGGGAAACTACAATGAGCAGTTCTTC